This section outlines one TCR beta chain sequence together with its context. This clone was seen only a few times. Its antigen is still unknown. No base quality values were provided; no much bigger clone lies one nucleotide off. At the DNA level, this CDR3 is encoded by other sequences in the same sample as well. The entry originates in a study of blood T cell repertoires in COVID-19 (dated by TCRdb to about 2020). With regard to the full study: Samples covering the acute and convalescent phases of COVID-19 were provided by collaborators in the United States, Italy and Spain. The samples were drawn from the first 160 participants of the ongoing ImmuneRACE study and from 1,200 or so subjects provided by 6 global collaborators. A freely available public database, intended as a resource for researchers studying the immune response to SARS-CoV-2, is where the repertoires were released. The material from the prospective study consisted of cDNA or gDNA derived from T cells, B-cell-depleted T cells, or PBMCs. Where available, HLA class I and class II types were taken from metadata supplied by the sample provider and were not determined by assay-based typing. Nearly every sample came with metadata listing a de-identified subject ID, COVID-19 status, age in years and sex. The dataset comprised deeply sampled blood TCRbeta repertoires from subjects exposed to, actively infected with, or recovered from COVID-19. Paper-wide results and their limitations: How much clinical and demographic metadata was included differed by source and by participant, and the metadata was provided uncurated.

TCRbeta CDR3 regions were amplified from genomic DNA using the immunoSEQ Assay, a bias-controlled multiplex PCR. Per the source publication's procedure: The number of nucleated cells in each sample was estimated by amplification of reference gene primers within the assay. Sequence reads were collapsed and filtered to measure the absolute abundance of every unique TCRbeta CDR3 rearrangement. For each sample, productive Simpson clonality was calculated as the square root of Simpson's diversity index across productive rearrangements. Held by TCRdb, this immuneACCESS table contains in-frame sequences only and omits some clones. Under half of the omission traces to an unresolved V gene where checked; the cause of the rest is unknown. From that table come the V and J calls and clone size; the DNA was used to work out D and trimming. The sample contains tens of thousands of clones, approximately 79% of them found a single time. About 10% of the sample comes from the top ten.

V loses 0 bases, J loses 4 bases, and the germline ends lie 10 bases apart. The CDR3 sequence holds 15 residues, the cysteine and phenylalanine included. Left in the record is the CDR3 DNA by itself, 45 bases read in frame from the first base. The CDR1 and CDR2 encoded by the germline V gene (reference sequence) are MNHNY and SVGAGI. Collaborating institutions collected whole blood in K2EDTA tubes following their own protocols. Collaborator samples were shipped for TCRbeta analysis as frozen whole blood, isolated PBMCs, or DNA extracted from either sample type. This receptor was obtained from a man aged 65 to 79 with acute or convalescent COVID-19. Recombination joined TRBV6-6 with TRBJ1-5; TRBD1 could be the D gene, as 6 bases match. Sequenced input: peripheral blood. The CDR3 protein is CASSYSGGGNQPQHF. DNA sequence: TGTGCCAGCAGTTACTCAGGGGGTGGGAATCAGCCCCAGCATTTT.